This entry lists 4 T cell receptor beta chains sequenced from one sample in a study of blood T cell repertoires in COVID-19. The assay was immunoSEQ multiplex PCR, and TCRdb's table has in-frame clones only and misses some. The data contain around 460,000 clones, about 87% of them singletons. The source material was peripheral blood. The receptor set was obtained from a man aged 18 to 29 with COVID-19, enrolled during active disease.

This CDR3 is CASSDGQGADTQYF. CDR3 DNA: TGTGCCAGCAGTGATGGACAGGGGGCAGATACGCAGTATTTT. The V and J genes are TRBV6-1 and TRBJ2-3, with 10 bases fitting TRBD1. V shed 3 bases, J shed 4 bases, and the junction held 1 base outside the gene matches. Germline CDR1 reads MNHNS; CDR2 reads SASEGT. The CDR3 extends over 14 amino acids.

The V gene is TRBV19, the J gene TRBJ2-2; 8 bases are a match to TRBD2. V shed 6 bases and J 6 bases; nucleotides not matched to a gene: 9. The CDR3 extends over 15 amino acids. CDR1 LNHDA and CDR2 SQIVND come from the germline V gene (reference sequence). CDR3 sequence (DNA): TGTGCCAGTAGAACCGACGGGGGGGCCGCCGGGGAGCTGTTTTTT. It is translated as CASRTDGGAAGELFF.

The chain has TRBV3-1 (or the pseudogene TRBV3-2) and TRBJ2-2, with 8 nucleotides matching TRBD1. CDR1 LGHDT and CDR2 YNNKEL come from the germline V gene (reference sequence). There are 16 residues in the CDR3. Trimming at V came to 4 bases and at J to 0 bases, leaving 4 bases not matched to a gene. CDR3 coding DNA: TGTGCCAGCAGCCGATCACAGGGGGCGAACACCGGGGAGCTGTTTTTT. Protein sequence: CASSRSQGANTGELFF.

The rearrangement links TRBV5-5 to TRBJ1-1, with 8 bases that match TRBD1. CDR1 is SGHKS and CDR2 is YYEKEE in the germline V gene (reference sequence). The V and J ends lost 3 bases and 0 bases, in that order; junction bases with no gene match: 7. The CDR3 extends over 16 amino acids. CDR3 in amino acids: CASSSRQGLLNTEAFF. CDR3 bases: TGTGCCAGCAGCTCCCGACAGGGGCTATTGAACACTGAAGCTTTCTTT.